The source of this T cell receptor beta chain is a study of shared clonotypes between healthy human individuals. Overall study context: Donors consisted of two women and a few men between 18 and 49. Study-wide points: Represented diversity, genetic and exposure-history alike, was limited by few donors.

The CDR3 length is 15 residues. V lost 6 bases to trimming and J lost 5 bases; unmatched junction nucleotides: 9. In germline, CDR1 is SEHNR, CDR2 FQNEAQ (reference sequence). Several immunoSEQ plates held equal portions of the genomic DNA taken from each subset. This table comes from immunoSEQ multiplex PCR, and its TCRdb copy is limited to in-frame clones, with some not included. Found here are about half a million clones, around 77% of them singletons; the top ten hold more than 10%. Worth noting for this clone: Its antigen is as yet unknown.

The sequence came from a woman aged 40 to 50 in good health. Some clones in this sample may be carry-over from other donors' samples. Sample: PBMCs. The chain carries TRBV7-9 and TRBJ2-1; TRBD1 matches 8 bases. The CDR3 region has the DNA TGTGCCAGCAGTCACCGGGACAGGACGCACAATGAGCAGTTCTTC. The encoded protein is CASSHRDRTHNEQFF.